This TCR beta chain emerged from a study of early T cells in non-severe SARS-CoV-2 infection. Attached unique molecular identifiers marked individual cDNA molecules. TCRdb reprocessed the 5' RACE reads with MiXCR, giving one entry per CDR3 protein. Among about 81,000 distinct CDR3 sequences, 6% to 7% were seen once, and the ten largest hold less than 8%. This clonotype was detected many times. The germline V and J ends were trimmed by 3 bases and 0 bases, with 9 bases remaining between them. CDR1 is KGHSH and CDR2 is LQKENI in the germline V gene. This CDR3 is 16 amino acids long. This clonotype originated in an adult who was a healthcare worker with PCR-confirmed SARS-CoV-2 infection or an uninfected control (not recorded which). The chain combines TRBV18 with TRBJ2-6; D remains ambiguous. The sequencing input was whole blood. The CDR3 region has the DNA TGTGCCAGCTCACCGGTTTTAAACTCTGGGGCCAACGTCCTGACTTTC. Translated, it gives CASSPVLNSGANVLTF.